One and the same sample provided the 22 T cell receptor beta chains below, sequenced in a study of Graves' ophthalmopathy and Graves' hyperthyroidism. Amplification of the TCR beta CDR3 regions used RNA transcripts (as template). HTBI-primed RT-PCR formed the first round, and a multiplex PCR formed the second. TCRdb itself ran the multiplex PCR reads through MiXCR, one entry per CDR3 protein. Of under 350,000 distinct CDR3 sequences listed, roughly 15% were seen once; the top ten hold 9% to 15%. The sample comprised peripheral blood. Receptors originate from an adult man with Graves' ophthalmopathy.

In this sample, this clonotype turned up many times. The chain recombines TRBV15 with TRBJ1-2, with unresolved D. V was cut by 11 bases and J by 0 bases, with 16 bases left in between. Per germline, CDR1 LNHNV and CDR2 YYDKDF (reference sequence). The CDR3 spans 14 residues. The DNA of the CDR3 is TGTGCCCCCCCTCGACGCAAAACTAACTATGGCTACACCTTC. This codes for CAPPRRKTNYGYTF.

Ten or more counts support this clonotype. J is TRBJ1-2 and V is TRBV11-2; D is undetermined. The CDR3 covers 13 residues. Germline V gene lookup returns CDR1 SGHAT and CDR2 FQNNGV. Trimming cost V 3 bases and J 7 bases, with 12 bases left between them. As DNA, the CDR3 is TGTGCCAGCAGCTTTGGCCCGGGGTTTGGCTACACCTTC. It yields the protein CASSFGPGFGYTF.

This clonotype was counted many times. This sequence joins TRBV6-1 and TRBJ1-2; D ambiguous. V was trimmed by 3 bases and J by 4 bases, leaving 3 bases between them. Germline V gene data show CDR1 as MNHNS and CDR2 as SASEGT. The CDR3 totals 11 residues. The CDR3 loop reads CASSETYGYTF. The CDR3 DNA reads as TGTGCCAGCAGTGAGACCTATGGCTACACCTTC.

The table lists this clonotype with many counts. This chain joins TRBV18 and TRBJ1-2; 10 bases are a match to TRBD1. This CDR3 spans 16 amino acids. Germline V gene sequence: CDR1 KGHSH, CDR2 LQKENI. J gave up 4 bases and V 6 bases, and 11 bases lay outside the gene matches. CDR3 amino acids: CASSPTGDRGSYGYTF. CDR3 coding DNA: TGTGCCAGCTCTCCGACGGGGGACAGGGGTTCCTATGGCTACACCTTC. The full variable domain, in which reference TRBV18 and TRBJ1-2 provide the parts outside the CDR3, is NAGVMQNPRHLVRRRGQEARLRCSPMKGHSHVYWYRQLPEEGLKFMVYLQKENIIDESGMPKERFSAEFPKEGPSILRIQQVVRGDSAAYFCASSPTGDRGSYGYTFGSGTRLTVV.

Ten or more counts support this clonotype. This chain joins TRBV3-1 and TRBJ1-2; D not resolved. From germline, CDR1 is LGHDT and CDR2 YNNKEL (reference sequence). The CDR3 length is 18 residues. V lost 2 bases and J lost 3, with 22 bases in between. The DNA of the CDR3 is TGTGCCAGCAGCCAACAACCCTTTTCGGTCGACCTCGACTATGGCTACACCTTC. Translating gives CASSQQPFSVDLDYGYTF.

The V call is TRBV3-1, the J call TRBJ1-1, with D maybe TRBD1 (5 bases). V was pared by 4 bases and J by 3 bases, with 21 bases between. Germline CDR1 LGHDT, CDR2 YNNKEL (reference sequence). The CDR3 runs 17 residues. The DNA for the CDR3 is TGTGCCAGCAGCCGCAGACCCAGGGTGAAAGGGGACACTGAAGCTTTCTTT. Translated, it gives CASSRRPRVKGDTEAFF.

This clonotype was seen ten or more times. J is TRBJ1-6 and V is TRBV6-5, with 8 positions matching TRBD1. V shed 6 bases, J shed 10 bases, and the junction held 8 bases outside the gene matches. The CDR3 covers 14 residues. CDR1 is MNHEY and CDR2 is SVGAGI in the germline V gene. CDR3 loop: CASRPTGAGSPLHF. CDR3 nucleotide sequence: TGTGCCAGCAGGCCGACAGGGGCAGGATCACCCCTCCACTTT.

This clonotype came up many times. The J gene is TRBJ1-5, the V gene TRBV7-8; possible D gene TRBD1, 6 bases. The CDR3 runs 12 residues. Deletions cut 2 bases from V and 15 bases from J, with 14 bases between. Germline CDR1 is SGHVS and CDR2 is FQNEAQ. As DNA, the CDR3 is TGTGCCAGCAGCTTAACGGGACAAGGGCTGCATTTT. This codes for CASSLTGQGLHF.

The sample holds many counts of this clonotype. The chain is built from TRBV7-6 and TRBJ2-7, with D uncertain. This CDR3 region has 13 residues. The germline gives CDR1 SGHVS, CDR2 FNYEAQ. V lost 2 bases and J 1 base, leaving 6 bases between the germline ends. The CDR3 bases are TGTGCCAGCAGCTTATTTAGATCCTACGAGCAGTACTTC. This codes for CASSLFRSYEQYF.

Ten or more counts support this clonotype. The J gene is TRBJ2-7, the V gene TRBV6-1; no definite D call. In germline, CDR1 is MNHNS, CDR2 SASEGT. CDR3 length: 14 residues. The germline V and J ends were trimmed by 1 base and 2 bases, with 9 bases remaining between them. The CDR3 loop is CASSEVNNPYEQYF. DNA of the CDR3: TGTGCCAGCAGTGAAGTAAACAATCCCTACGAGCAGTACTTC.

A note on this clonotype: One base away lies a much larger clone, so this may be a sequencing read error. This sequence joins TRBV25-1 and TRBJ2-2; perhaps TRBD1 as D (6 bases). The CDR3 sequence is 16 residues long. The germline V gene encodes CDR1 MGHDK and CDR2 SYGVNS. V was pared by 5 bases and J by 9 bases, with 22 bases between. CDR3 in amino acids: CASSTSSGTITWELFF. CDR3 coding DNA: TGTGCCAGCAGTACCTCATCCGGGACAATTACCTGGGAGCTGTTTTTT.

This clonotype was recorded many times. J is TRBJ2-5 and V is TRBV5-1; possible D gene TRBD1, 6 bases. Between the trimmed V and J ends, which lost 1 base and 7 bases, there was a span of 11 bases. The CDR3 sequence is 13 residues long. In germline, CDR1 is SGHRS, CDR2 YFSETQ. CDR3 sequence: CASSLPGAATQYF. The CDR3 DNA follows: TGCGCCAGCAGCTTGCCAGGGGCGGCGACCCAGTACTTC.

This clonotype has at least ten counts. The rearrangement links TRBV15 to TRBJ2-2; no clear D. Germline loops: CDR1 LNHNV, CDR2 YYDKDF (reference sequence). The CDR3 is 16 amino acids. The V and J ends lost 0 bases and 4 bases respectively, with 12 bases between them. The CDR3 protein is CATSREVGRLTGELFF. CDR3 in DNA: TGTGCCACCAGCAGAGAGGTGGGAAGACTCACCGGGGAGCTGTTTTTT.

There are many counts of this clonotype. The chain couples TRBV6-2 or TRBV6-3 to TRBJ2-7, with 11 bases that match TRBD1. Germline V gives CDR1 MNHEY, CDR2 SVGEGT. This CDR3 region has 14 residues. J gave up 6 bases and V 4 bases, and 5 bases lay outside the gene matches. In DNA, the CDR3 is TGTGCCAGCAGTTTCCCGGGACAGGGGGTCGAGCAGTACTTC. Protein product: CASSFPGQGVEQYF.

This clonotype was seen many times. The chain has TRBV27 and TRBJ2-7; 9 nucleotides align to TRBD2. The CDR3 is 15 residues long. The V gene end was trimmed by 6 bases and the J gene end by 1 base; junction bases not matched to a gene: 7. Germline CDR1 is MNHEY and CDR2 is SMNVEV (reference sequence). CDR3 nucleotide sequence: TGTGCCAGCAGAATGACTAGCGGATTTTCCTACGAGCAGTACTTC. It encodes CASRMTSGFSYEQYF.

This chain connects TRBV6-1 to TRBJ1-2; D is perhaps TRBD1 (5 bases). CDR3 length equals 14 residues. Per germline, CDR1 MNHNS and CDR2 SASEGT. Trimming pared 3 bases from V and 2 bases from J, leaving 10 bases between. CDR3 nucleotides: TGTGCCAGCAGTGAGCGGAGGGGCAACTATGGCTACACCTTC. Encoded protein: CASSERRGNYGYTF.

This clonotype was counted ten times or more. J is TRBJ2-7 and V is TRBV2, with D unresolved. This CDR3 is 14 amino acids long. Trimming removed 0 bases from V and 3 bases from J, with 9 bases in between. Germline lookup yields CDR1 SNHLY and CDR2 FYNNEI. CDR3 loop: CASSEAGPNYEQYF. The CDR3 bases are TGTGCCAGCAGTGAAGCGGGCCCGAACTACGAGCAGTACTTC. The full variable domain, with the rest looked up from reference TRBV2 and TRBJ2-7, is EPEVTQTPSHQVTQMGQEVILRCVPISNHLYFYWYRQILGQKVEFLVSFYNNEISEKSEIFDDQFSVERPDGSNFTLKIRSTKLEDSAMYFCASSEAGPNYEQYFGPGTRLTVT.

The sample holds a few counts of this clonotype. The chain recombines TRBV6-5 with TRBJ2-7, with a weak D call TRBD1 (6 bases). V gave up 0 bases and J gave up 4 bases, with 10 bases separating them. The CDR3 totals 14 residues. Germline loops: CDR1 MNHEY, CDR2 SVGAGI. In DNA form, the CDR3 reads TGTGCCAGCAGTTACTCAGGACAGATGTACGAGCAGTACTTC. It is translated as CASSYSGQMYEQYF.

This clonotype was detected many times. The genes are TRBV3-1 and TRBJ1-6; D is unresolved. This CDR3 spans 14 amino acids. CDR1 is LGHDT and CDR2 is YNNKEL in the germline V gene (reference sequence). Trimming removed 0 bases at V and 6 bases at J, with 6 bases between. DNA of the CDR3: TGTGCCAGCAGCCAAGAAATGGGTAATTCACCCCTCCACTTT. Translated, it gives CASSQEMGNSPLHF.

This clonotype was seen repeatedly, ten times or more. The chain is built from TRBV6-1 and TRBJ2-7, with TRBD2 matching over 8 bases. Germline V gene lookup returns CDR1 MNHNS and CDR2 SASEGT. The CDR3 consists of 15 residues. J lost 0 bases, V lost 5 bases, and 6 bases had no gene match. CDR3 region: CASSITSGASYEQYF. In DNA form, the CDR3 reads TGTGCCAGCAGTATAACTAGCGGAGCCTCCTACGAGCAGTACTTC.

This clonotype has a count of ten or more. The gene calls are TRBV11-2 and TRBJ1-6; D is unresolved. Germline V gene lookup returns CDR1 SGHAT and CDR2 FQNNGV. V gave up 5 bases and J gave up 4 bases, with 12 bases separating them. The length of the CDR3 is 15 residues. The CDR3 region is CASSGPMEYNSPLHF. CDR3 nucleotide sequence: TGTGCCAGCAGCGGACCCATGGAATATAATTCACCCCTCCACTTT.

This clonotype has a count of ten or more. The chain links TRBV27 to TRBJ2-5; 11 bases agree with TRBD2. CDR3 length: 14 residues. Germline CDR1 is MNHEY and CDR2 is SMNVEV (reference sequence). The junction had 6 bases not matched to a gene; V was cut back by 7 bases and J by 5 bases. The CDR3 spells CASNPTSGGETQYF. CDR3 coding DNA: TGTGCCAGCAATCCAACTAGCGGGGGTGAGACCCAGTACTTC.